This TCR beta chain appears in the sequencing data of a study of CDR3 diversity in severe acne. This clonotype was observed at least ten times. Via MiXCR, TCRdb re-called the PCR reads, giving one row per CDR3 protein. The sample consists of more than 85,000 distinct CDR3 sequences, around half of them appearing once. The sequencing input was blood. This clonotype was sampled from a male donor in good health, serving as a control.

This chain's CDR3 is CASSGGYTEAFF. DNA of the CDR3: TGTGCCAGCTCAGGAGGTTACACTGAAGCTTTCTTT. The chain employs TRBV18 and TRBJ1-1, with D uncertain. Trimming stripped 5 bases from V and 3 bases from J, with 7 bases between. The CDR3 loop spans 12 amino acids. CDR1 is KGHSH and CDR2 is LQKENI in the germline V gene.